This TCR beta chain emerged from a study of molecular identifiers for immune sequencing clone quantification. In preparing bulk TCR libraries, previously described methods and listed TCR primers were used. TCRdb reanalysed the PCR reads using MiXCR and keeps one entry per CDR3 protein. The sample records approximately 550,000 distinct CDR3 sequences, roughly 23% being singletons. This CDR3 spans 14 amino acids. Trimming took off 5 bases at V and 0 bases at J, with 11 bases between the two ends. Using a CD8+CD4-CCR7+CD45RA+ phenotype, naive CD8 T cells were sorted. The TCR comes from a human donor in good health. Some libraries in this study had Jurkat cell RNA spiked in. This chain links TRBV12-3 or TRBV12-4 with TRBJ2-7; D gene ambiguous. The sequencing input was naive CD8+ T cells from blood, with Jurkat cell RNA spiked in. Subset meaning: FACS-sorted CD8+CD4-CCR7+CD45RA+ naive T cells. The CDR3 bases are TGTGCCAGCAGTAACTTGGTGAACTCCTACGAGCAGTACTTC. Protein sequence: CASSNLVNSYEQYF.